Given below is one TCR beta chain in context. Trimming stripped 6 bases from V and 7 bases from J, with 18 bases between. The CDR3 spans 15 residues. Per the germline V gene, CDR1 is SNHLY and CDR2 is FYNNEI. This entry belongs to a study of blood T cell repertoires in COVID-19. Study information: The origin of the acute and convalescent COVID-19 samples was the United States, Italy and Spain.

In the source study's methods: It was from reference gene primer amplification that nucleated cell counts were estimated. TCRdb's table, derived via immunoSEQ multiplex PCR, lists solely in-frame clones and lacks some. V and J calls and clone size are copied from that table; D and trimming were computed from the DNA. The sample gives roughly 150,000 clones, approximately 95% of which show up once; under 2% is in the top ten. The receptor comes from a woman aged 55-69 years with COVID-19, enrolled during active disease. Sequencing was done on a sample of peripheral blood. J is TRBJ1-4 and V is TRBV2; the D gene is possibly TRBD1 (5 bases). The CDR3 loop is CASSFLRAGSEKLFF. The CDR3 nucleotides read TGTGCCAGCAGCTTCCTCAGGGCGGGGAGTGAAAAACTGTTTTTT.